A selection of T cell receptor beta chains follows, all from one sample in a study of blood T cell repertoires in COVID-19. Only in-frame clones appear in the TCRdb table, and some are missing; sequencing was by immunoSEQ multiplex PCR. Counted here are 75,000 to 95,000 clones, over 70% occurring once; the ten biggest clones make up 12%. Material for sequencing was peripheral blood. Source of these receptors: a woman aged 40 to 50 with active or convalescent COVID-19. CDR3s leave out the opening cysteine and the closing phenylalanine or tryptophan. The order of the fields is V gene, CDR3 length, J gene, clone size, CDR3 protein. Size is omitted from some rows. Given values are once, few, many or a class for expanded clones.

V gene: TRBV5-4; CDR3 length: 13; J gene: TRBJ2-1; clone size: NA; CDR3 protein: ASTRSSGSYNEQF
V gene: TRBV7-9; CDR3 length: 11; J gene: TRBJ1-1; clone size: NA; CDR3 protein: ASSHPTGYEAF
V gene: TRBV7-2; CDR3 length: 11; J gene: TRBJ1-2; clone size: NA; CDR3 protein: ASSPTGNYGYT
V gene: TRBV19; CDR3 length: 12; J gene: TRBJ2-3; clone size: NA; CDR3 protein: ASSNIFREDTQY
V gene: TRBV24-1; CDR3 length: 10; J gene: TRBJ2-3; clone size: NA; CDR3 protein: ATRPGSGTQY
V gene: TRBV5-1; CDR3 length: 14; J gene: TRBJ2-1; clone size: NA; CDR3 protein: ASSLGVGTRDFEQF
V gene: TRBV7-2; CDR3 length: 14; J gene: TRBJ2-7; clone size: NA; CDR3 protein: ASSTQSVRYSYEQY
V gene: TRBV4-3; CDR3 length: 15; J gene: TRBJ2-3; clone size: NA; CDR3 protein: ASSQDLPGLTTDTQY
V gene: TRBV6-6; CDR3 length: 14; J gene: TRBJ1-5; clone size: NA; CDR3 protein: ASEPGGRVGNQPQH
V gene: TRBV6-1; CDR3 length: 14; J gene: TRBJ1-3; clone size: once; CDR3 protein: ASSDATGGLGNTIY
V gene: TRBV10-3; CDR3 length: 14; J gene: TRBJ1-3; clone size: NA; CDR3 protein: AISPGTGGLGNTIY
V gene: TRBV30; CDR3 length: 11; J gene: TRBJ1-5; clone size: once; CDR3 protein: AWSFGDGQPQH
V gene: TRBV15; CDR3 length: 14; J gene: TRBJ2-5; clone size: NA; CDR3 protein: ATSREGTSPQETQY
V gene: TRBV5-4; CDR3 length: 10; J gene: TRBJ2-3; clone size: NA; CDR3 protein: ASSLTTDTQY
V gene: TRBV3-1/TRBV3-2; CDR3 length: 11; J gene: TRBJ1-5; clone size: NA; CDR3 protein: ASSQDPRQPQH
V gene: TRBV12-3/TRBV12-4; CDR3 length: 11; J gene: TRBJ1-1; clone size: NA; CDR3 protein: ASSLEQNTEAF
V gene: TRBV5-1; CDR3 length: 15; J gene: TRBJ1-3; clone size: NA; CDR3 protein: ASSLAPLGASGNTIY
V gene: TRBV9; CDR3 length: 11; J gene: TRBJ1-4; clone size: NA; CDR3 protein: ARLTGLNEKLF
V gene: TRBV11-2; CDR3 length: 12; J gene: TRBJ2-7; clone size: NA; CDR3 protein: ASSFGQDSYEQY
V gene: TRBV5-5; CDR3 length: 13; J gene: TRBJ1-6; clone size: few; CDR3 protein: ASSLLGSWNSPLH
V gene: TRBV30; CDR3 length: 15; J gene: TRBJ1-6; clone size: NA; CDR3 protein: AWSTGQGVLYNSPLH
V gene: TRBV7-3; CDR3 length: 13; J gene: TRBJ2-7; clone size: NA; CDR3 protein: ASSPLAGISHEQY
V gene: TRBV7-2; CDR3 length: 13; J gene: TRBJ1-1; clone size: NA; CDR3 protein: ASSLDGQENTEAF
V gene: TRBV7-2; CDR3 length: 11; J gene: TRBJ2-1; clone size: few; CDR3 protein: ASSRAGVNEQF
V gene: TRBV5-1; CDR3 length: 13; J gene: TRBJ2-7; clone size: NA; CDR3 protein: AITDWDRPTYEQY
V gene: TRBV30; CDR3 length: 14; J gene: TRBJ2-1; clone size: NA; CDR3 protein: AWSVRKLLGGNEQF
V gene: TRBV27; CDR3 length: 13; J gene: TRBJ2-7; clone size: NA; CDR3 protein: ASSLALQGPYEQY
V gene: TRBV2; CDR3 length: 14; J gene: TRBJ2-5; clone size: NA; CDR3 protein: ASSDPRTDLRETQY
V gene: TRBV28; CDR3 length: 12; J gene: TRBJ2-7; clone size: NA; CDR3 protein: ASSFLRNSYEQY
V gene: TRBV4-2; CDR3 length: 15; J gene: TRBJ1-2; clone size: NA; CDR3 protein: ASSQEWEVRGLSGYT
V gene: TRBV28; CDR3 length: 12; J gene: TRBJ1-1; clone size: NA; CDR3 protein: ASSTAGTKVEAF
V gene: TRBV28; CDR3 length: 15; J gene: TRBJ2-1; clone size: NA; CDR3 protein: ASSSGQDPEFWNEQF
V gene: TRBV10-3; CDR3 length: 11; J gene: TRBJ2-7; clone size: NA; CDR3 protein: AIRGGEGYEQY
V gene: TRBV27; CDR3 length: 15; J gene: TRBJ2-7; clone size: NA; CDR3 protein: ARSFIAFGRALGEQY
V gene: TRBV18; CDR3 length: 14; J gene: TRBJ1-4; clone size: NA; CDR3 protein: ASSPKNRGLDEKLF
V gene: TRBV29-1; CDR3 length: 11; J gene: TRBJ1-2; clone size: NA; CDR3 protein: SVVVPLRHGYT
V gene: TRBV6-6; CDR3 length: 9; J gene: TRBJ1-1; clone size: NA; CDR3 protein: ASLGVTEAF
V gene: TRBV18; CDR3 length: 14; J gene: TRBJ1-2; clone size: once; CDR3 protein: ASSLTGKTTNYGYT
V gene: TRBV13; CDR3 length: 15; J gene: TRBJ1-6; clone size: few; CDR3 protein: ASSELGTGGYRSPLH
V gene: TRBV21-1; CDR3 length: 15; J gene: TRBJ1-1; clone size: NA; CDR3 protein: ASSKWEDRGLNTEAF
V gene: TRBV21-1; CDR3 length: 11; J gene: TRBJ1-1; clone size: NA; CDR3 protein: ASNSSMNTEAF
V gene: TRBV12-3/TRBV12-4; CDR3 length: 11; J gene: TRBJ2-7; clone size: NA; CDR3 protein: ASRDTGNGEQY